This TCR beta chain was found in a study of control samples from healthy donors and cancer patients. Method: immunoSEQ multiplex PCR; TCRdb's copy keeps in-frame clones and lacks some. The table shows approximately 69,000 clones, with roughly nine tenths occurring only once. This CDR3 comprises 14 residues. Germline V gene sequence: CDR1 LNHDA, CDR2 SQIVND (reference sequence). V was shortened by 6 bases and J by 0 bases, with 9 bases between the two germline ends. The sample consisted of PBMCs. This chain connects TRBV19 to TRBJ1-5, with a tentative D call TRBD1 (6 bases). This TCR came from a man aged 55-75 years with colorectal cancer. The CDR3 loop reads CASRDRYSNQPQHF. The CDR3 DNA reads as TGTGCCAGTAGAGACAGGTATAGCAATCAGCCCCAGCATTTT.